This is a list of T cell receptor beta chains from one sample in a study of technical replicates of blood from several donors. The table came from immunoSEQ multiplex PCR; TCRdb's copy has only in-frame clones and leaves some out. The sample records fewer than 65,000 clones, 80% to 90% being singletons. What was sequenced was PBMCs. The receptors here all came from a human donor in good health. Some clones in this sample may be carry-over from other donors' samples. The CDR3 runs from the conserved cysteine through the conserved F or W. Fields, in order: V gene, CDR3 protein.

TRBV2 | CASSRTGWETQYF
TRBV6-1 | CASSERSRGQYEQYF
TRBV2 | CASSGGTSGTGELFF
TRBV7-6 | CASSLAPTAYNSPLHF
TRBV11-2 | CASSRLAGGQYF
TRBV30 | CAWTHDRGSYEQYF
TRBV6-5 | CATRAPDTEAFF
TRBV4-3 | CASSQASQGSYEQYF
TRBV6-4 | CASSVGAGSTDTQYF
TRBV7-9 | CASSPNLEQFF
TRBV5-8 | CASSFSTSGGDTQYF
TRBV6-5 | CASRLSGVTDTQYF
TRBV9 | CASSLLSGGRLNNEQFF
TRBV27 | CASSPLLGGTYGYTF
TRBV4-1 | CASSQWGGIGVVGEKLFF
TRBV5-1 | CASSLGWGGTEAFF
TRBV4-1 | CASRGGGSNTEAFF
TRBV4-3 | CASSQDPGREKGYTF
TRBV18 | CASSPETGKVYEQYF
TRBV14 | CASSQETGVREQYF
TRBV5-8 | CASSWDSTGQETQYF
TRBV18 | CASSPLTGASSGNTIYF
TRBV7-3 | CASSSGKGEQYF
TRBV19 | CASSITGNYGYTF
TRBV7-9 | CASSGGTSGNNEQFF
TRBV18 | CASSPAGAGANVLTF
TRBV7-2 | CASSPGQGAFYGYTF
TRBV19 | CASSFTGVGEQYF
TRBV7-7 | CASSPTGSRADTQYF
TRBV10-3 | CAISESGTSGEYQETQYF
TRBV7-2 | CASSFSLAGEQFF
TRBV6-1 | CASSPGTDNSPLHF
TRBV5-4 | CASSPDYNYGYTF
TRBV14 | CASSQERAIYEQYF
TRBV7-9 | CASSLQNSPLHF
TRBV2 | CASRIGRSYEQYF
TRBV5-1 | CASSQTGQTPYGYTF
TRBV5-1 | CASSLTGGVGNTEAFF
TRBV6-1 | CASRIEEVGGPEAFF
TRBV23-1 | CASSQSAGGEVDQPQHF
TRBV7-8 | CASTPGPRAGEQYF